This T cell receptor beta chain comes out of a study of STAT5B mutations in CD4+ large granular lymphocyte leukemia. Findings of the study overall: TRBV06-family usage was enriched in top patient clones (8/27) versus controls (2/35). Higher CD4+ than CD8+ T-LGLL clonality might reflect small sample size. Without putative leukemic clones, patient CD4-sorted repertoires remained more clonal than healthy CD4+ repertoires.

Germline lookup yields CDR1 MNHNY and CDR2 SVGAGI (reference sequence). CDR3 length: 14 residues. V lost 5 bases, J lost 4 bases, and 14 bases lay in between. Clones were sequenced by immunoSEQ multiplex PCR, and TCRdb holds only the in-frame ones, with some missing. The table has tens of thousands of clones, around 79% seen once. Turning to this clone: Its cognate antigen is unknown.

Controls came from buffy coats of healthy blood donors. This chain connects TRBV6-6 to TRBJ2-5, with TRBD2 as a possible D gene (6 bases). This sequence originates from a human donor in good health. Sequencing was done on a sample of CD4+ T cells from blood buffy coats. The CDR3 region has the DNA TGTGCCAGCAGTCCCCCCGGGGGAACAGAGACCCAGTACTTC. Its translation: CASSPPGGTETQYF.